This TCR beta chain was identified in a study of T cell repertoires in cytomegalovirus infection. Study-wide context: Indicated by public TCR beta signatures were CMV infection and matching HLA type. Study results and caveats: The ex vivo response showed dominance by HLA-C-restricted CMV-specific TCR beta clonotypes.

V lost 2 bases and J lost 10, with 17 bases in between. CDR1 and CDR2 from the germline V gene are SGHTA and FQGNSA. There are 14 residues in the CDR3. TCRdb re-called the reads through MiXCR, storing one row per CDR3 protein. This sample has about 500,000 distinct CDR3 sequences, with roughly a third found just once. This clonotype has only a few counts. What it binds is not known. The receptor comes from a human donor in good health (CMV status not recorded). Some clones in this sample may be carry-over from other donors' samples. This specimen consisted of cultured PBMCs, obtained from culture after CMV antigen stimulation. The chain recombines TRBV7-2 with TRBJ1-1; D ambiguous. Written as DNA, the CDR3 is TGTGCCAGCAGCTTAAAAGGAGGGCAGTCTGGAGCTTTCTTT. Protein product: CASSLKGGQSGAFF.